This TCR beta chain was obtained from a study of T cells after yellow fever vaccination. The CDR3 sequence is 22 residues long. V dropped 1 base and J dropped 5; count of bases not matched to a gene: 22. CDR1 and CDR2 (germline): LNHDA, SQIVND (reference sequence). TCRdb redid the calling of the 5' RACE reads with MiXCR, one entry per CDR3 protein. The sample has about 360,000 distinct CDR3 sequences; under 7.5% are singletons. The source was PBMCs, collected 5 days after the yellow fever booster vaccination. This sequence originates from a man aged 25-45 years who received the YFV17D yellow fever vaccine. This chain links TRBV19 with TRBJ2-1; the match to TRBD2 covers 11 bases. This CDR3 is CASSIGGAQGRLAGLIHNEQFF. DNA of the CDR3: TGTGCCAGTAGTATAGGGGGTGCTCAGGGTCGACTAGCGGGACTCATACACAATGAGCAGTTCTTC.